This is a list of T cell receptor beta chains from one sample in a study of CD8 T cells in ankylosing spondylitis. TCRdb re-called the 5' RACE reads with MiXCR, one entry per CDR3 protein. The data hold fewer than 550,000 distinct CDR3 sequences, with approximately 5% observed a single time. Sequencing was performed on blood, either unsorted or a sorted T cell fraction (not recorded which). The receptors come from a male donor with ankylosing spondylitis. Each CDR3 is given with its conserved first and last residue. A D gene is named only where the DNA matches it firmly. Clone size, where shown, is once, few, many, or a class for clones that have expanded.

>TRBD2|many|TRBJ2-7|12|TRBV20-1
CSAKLAGYEQYF
TGCAGTGCTAAACTAGCGGGGTACGAGCAGTACTTC
>-|many|TRBJ1-2|13|TRBV28
CASSIQGVRGYTF
TGTGCCAGCAGTATACAGGGTGTTAGGGGCTACACCTTC
>-|many|TRBJ1-1|12|TRBV7-2
CASSRGNTEAFF
TGTGCCAGCTCACGAGGGAACACTGAAGCTTTCTTT
>-|many|TRBJ2-1|15|TRBV20-1
CSAGGWVSSYNEQFF
TGCAGTGCTGGGGGTTGGGTGAGCTCCTACAATGAGCAGTTCTTC
>TRBD1|few|TRBJ2-5|14|TRBV7-2
CASSRRTGQETQYF
TGTGCCAGCAGCCGACGGACAGGGCAAGAGACCCAGTACTTC
>-|many|TRBJ2-3|14|TRBV6-5
CASSYSPRSNTQYF
TGTGCCAGCAGTTACTCGCCCAGATCCAATACGCAGTATTTT
>-|many|TRBJ2-1|15|TRBV7-2
CASSLRGRQADEQFF
TGTGCCAGCAGCTTAAGAGGGCGGCAGGCTGATGAGCAGTTCTTC
>-|-|TRBJ2-1|13|TRBV18
CASSPLRDEGQFF
TGTGCCAGCTCACCACTCAGAGACGAAGGGCAGTTCTTC
>-|many|TRBJ2-4|15|TRBV9
CASSVGGGRGNIQYF
TGTGCCAGCAGCGTAGGCGGCGGAAGGGGAAACATTCAGTACTTC
>-|-|TRBJ2-1|17|TRBV7-2
CASSRDRAGFGKNEQFF
TGTGCCAGCAGCCGCGACAGAGCGGGCTTCGGTAAGAATGAGCAGTTCTTC
>-|few|TRBJ2-2|15|TRBV25-1
CASSEPGHRTGELFF
TGTGCCAGCAGTGAACCGGGACATCGAACCGGGGAGCTGTTTTTT
>-|-|TRBJ1-4|17|TRBV11-2
CASSLWGGGWTNEKLFF
TGTGCCAGCAGCCTTTGGGGTGGGGGGTGGACTAATGAAAAACTGTTTTTT
>-|many|TRBJ2-5|14|TRBV12-3/TRBV12-4
CASSFGLNQETQYF
TGTGCCAGCAGTTTCGGTCTCAATCAAGAGACCCAGTACTTC
>-|-|TRBJ2-7|13|TRBV3-1
CASEAGGNYEQYF
TGTGCCAGCGAGGCAGGGGGGAACTACGAGCAGTACTTC
>TRBD2|-|TRBJ2-6|19|TRBV4-3
CASSPSTSGGASGANVLTF
TGCGCCAGCAGCCCCAGCACTAGCGGGGGGGCTTCTGGGGCCAACGTCCTGACTTTC
>TRBD1|many|TRBJ1-4|16|TRBV12-3/TRBV12-4
CASDPGTGGVNEKLFF
TGTGCCAGCGATCCCGGGACAGGGGGGGTCAATGAAAAACTGTTTTTT
>TRBD2|few|TRBJ2-1|19|TRBV6-5
CASSYSGPGLAGIRDEQFF
TGTGCCAGCAGTTACTCCGGACCAGGACTAGCGGGAATACGGGATGAGCAGTTCTTC
>-|many|TRBJ1-5|14|TRBV6-5
CASSYSRTSGPQHF
TGTGCCAGCAGTTACTCCAGGACTTCGGGGCCCCAGCATTTT
>TRBD1|many|TRBJ2-3|15|TRBV27
CASSWETGNTDTQYF
TGTGCCAGCAGTTGGGAGACAGGGAACACAGATACGCAGTATTTT
>-|many|TRBJ2-7|12|TRBV4-2
CASSHRDYEQYF
TGTGCCAGCAGCCATCGAGACTACGAGCAGTACTTC
>-|-|TRBJ1-5|15|TRBV12-2
CASRLAAGDNQPQHF
TGTGCAAGTCGCTTAGCGGCCGGGGACAATCAGCCCCAGCATTTT
>-|few|TRBJ2-7|15|TRBV15
CATSSRSPGSYEQYF
TGTGCCACCAGCAGCAGATCACCGGGATCCTACGAGCAGTACTTC
>-|many|TRBJ2-1|16|TRBV4-3
CASSQGLASSYNEQFF
TGCGCCAGCAGCCAAGGCCTGGCGAGCTCCTACAATGAGCAGTTCTTC
>-|many|TRBJ2-7|15|TRBV6-5
CASSNPQGISYEQYF
TGTGCCAGCAGTAACCCACAGGGAATATCCTACGAGCAGTACTTC
>TRBD2|many|TRBJ2-5|16|TRBV4-2
CASSQDPAGGVETQYF
TGTGCCAGCAGCCAAGATCCAGCGGGAGGGGTGGAGACCCAGTACTTC
>TRBD2|-|TRBJ2-1|19|TRBV15
CATSRDSIGGRRIYNEQFF
TGTGCCACCAGCAGAGATTCAATTGGCGGGAGGAGGATATACAATGAGCAGTTCTTC
>TRBD2|-|TRBJ2-1|14|TRBV5-1
CASSRTSFSYEQFF
TGCGCCAGCAGTAGGACTAGCTTTAGCTATGAGCAGTTCTTC
>-|-|TRBJ2-1|13|TRBV6-2/TRBV6-3
CASSYSGYNEQFF
TGTGCCAGCAGTTATAGCGGCTACAATGAGCAGTTCTTC
>TRBD1|-|TRBJ2-5|14|TRBV27
CASSLSDRLETQYF
TGTGCCAGCAGTTTATCGGACAGGTTGGAGACCCAGTACTTC
>-|many|TRBJ1-5|15|TRBV7-2
CASSLYRSSNQPQHF
TGTGCCAGCAGCTTATACAGATCTAGCAATCAGCCCCAGCATTTT
>-|-|TRBJ2-7|16|TRBV5-1
CASSPPGTGASYEQYF
TGCGCCAGCAGTCCACCCGGGACGGGGGCCTCCTACGAGCAGTACTTC
>TRBD1|many|TRBJ1-5|13|TRBV12-3/TRBV12-4
CASSLTGAQPQHF
TGTGCCAGCAGCTTAACAGGGGCTCAGCCCCAGCATTTT
>TRBD1|many|TRBJ2-6|17|TRBV28
CASSSGTVFSGANVLTF
TGTGCCAGCAGTTCGGGGACAGTTTTCTCTGGGGCCAACGTCCTGACTTTC
>-|many|TRBJ1-1|14|TRBV5-6
CASSFVLSGTEAFF
TGTGCCAGCAGCTTCGTTTTATCCGGGACTGAAGCTTTCTTT
>-|many|TRBJ2-7|14|TRBV3-1
CASSLQGQRREQYF
TGTGCCAGCAGCCTCCAAGGACAAAGAAGGGAGCAGTACTTC
>-|many|TRBJ1-3|12|TRBV20-1
CSSRGTGNTIYF
TGCAGTTCGCGGGGGACAGGAAACACCATATATTTT
>TRBD1|few|TRBJ2-1|16|TRBV20-1
CCARVQTGGTYNEQFF
TGCTGTGCTAGAGTACAGACAGGGGGCACCTACAATGAGCAGTTCTTC
>-|many|TRBJ1-1|15|TRBV6-5
CASSYWGSLNTEAFF
TGTGCCAGCAGTTATTGGGGCAGCCTGAACACTGAAGCTTTCTTT
>-|-|TRBJ2-7|16|TRBV10-3
CAISGPFGGAGYEQYF
TGTGCCATCAGTGGGCCCTTTGGGGGCGCGGGCTACGAGCAGTACTTC
>-|many|TRBJ2-1|14|TRBV15
CATSKPGDHNEQFF
TGTGCCACCAGCAAACCGGGGGACCACAATGAGCAGTTCTTC
>-|many|TRBJ1-4|14|TRBV28
CASRSGAEDEKLFF
TGTGCCAGCAGGTCAGGGGCAGAGGATGAAAAACTGTTTTTT
>-|many|TRBJ1-5|13|TRBV25-1
CASSHRGNQPQHF
TGTGCCAGCAGTCATAGGGGTAATCAGCCCCAGCATTTT
>TRBD1|-|TRBJ2-7|15|TRBV7-2
CASSFSGTGINEQYF
TGTGCCAGCAGCTTCTCAGGGACAGGGATTAACGAGCAGTACTTC
>TRBD1|many|TRBJ1-5|14|TRBV29-1
CSGRDSGTHQPQHF
TGCAGCGGCCGGGACAGCGGCACCCATCAGCCCCAGCATTTT
>-|many|TRBJ2-5|13|TRBV5-1
CASSGDTQETQYF
TGCGCCAGCAGCGGGGACACTCAAGAGACCCAGTACTTC
>-|many|TRBJ1-2|14|TRBV20-1
CSAPRLRGGGGYTF
TGCAGTGCCCCAAGGCTCCGCGGAGGGGGTGGCTACACCTTC
>-|few|TRBJ2-2|15|TRBV5-1
CASSLWRGNTGELFF
TGCGCCAGCAGCTTGTGGAGGGGGAACACCGGGGAGCTGTTTTTT
>TRBD2|many|TRBJ2-1|13|TRBV12-3/TRBV12-4
CASRAGVGNEQFF
TGTGCCAGCAGGGCGGGAGTGGGCAATGAGCAGTTCTTC
>-|many|TRBJ2-7|17|TRBV6-1
CAISEAPRGSSSYEQYF
TGTGCCATCAGTGAAGCACCCCGGGGTTCAAGCTCCTACGAGCAGTACTTC
>-|many|TRBJ1-2|15|TRBV5-1
CASSSTAAAGYGYTF
TGCGCCAGCAGCTCGACAGCGGCGGCAGGATATGGCTACACCTTC
>TRBD1|many|TRBJ1-1|14|TRBV20-1
CSARDSGGGTEAFF
TGCAGTGCTAGAGATTCAGGGGGAGGGACTGAAGCTTTCTTT
>TRBD2|many|TRBJ2-7|12|TRBV20-1
CSALAGGDEQYF
TGCAGTGCACTCGCGGGAGGAGACGAGCAGTACTTC
>-|many|TRBJ2-5|14|TRBV4-3
CASSQDRKGETQYF
TGCGCCAGCAGCCAAGATAGAAAGGGAGAGACCCAGTACTTC
>-|many|TRBJ1-5|15|TRBV5-1
CASSYGPLGNQPQHF
TGCGCCAGCAGCTACGGGCCCCTCGGCAATCAGCCCCAGCATTTT